Described below is a single T cell receptor (beta chain) sequence and its context. With 5 bases removed from V and 4 bases from J, the gap between germline ends came to 21 bases. This CDR3 is built from 17 residues. CDR1 and CDR2 (germline): SGHTA, FQGNSA. The data stem from a study of control samples from healthy donors and cancer patients. Some clones are missing from TCRdb's copy, which holds only in-frame ones; the method was immunoSEQ multiplex PCR. Among 150,000 to 200,000 clones listed, almost 90% were seen once. The specimen was blood. The V gene is TRBV7-2, the J gene TRBJ1-5; D unresolved. The origin of this receptor is a woman aged 50 to 65 in good health. CDR3 protein: CASSPLWETFTNQPQHF. The CDR3 nucleotides are TGTGCCAGCAGCCCCCTGTGGGAGACATTTACAAATCAGCCCCAGCATTTT.